This paragraph reports one T cell receptor (beta chain). The antigen is not known. CDR3 length: 15 residues. Trimming removed 0 bases from V and 7 bases from J, with 15 bases in between. Looked up from germline, CDR1 is MNHEY and CDR2 is SMNVEV (reference sequence). This specimen comes from a study of T cells in Graves' hyperthyroidism and ophthalmopathy. TCR beta CDR3 region amplification was performed from RNA transcripts. HTBI primers were the set used in a first-round RT-PCR of the TCR CDR3. TCRdb itself ran the multiplex PCR reads through MiXCR, one entry per CDR3 protein. This table has around 600,000 distinct CDR3 sequences, roughly 45% appearing once. General study points: Most thyroid-expanded clonotypes above 0.001 were also found in blood. Ophthalmopathy was distinguished from stable hyperthyroidism by 13 V-J signatures.

Exclusion criteria comprised uncontrolled infection, other autoimmune disease, pregnancy or lactation. This sequence originates from an adult man with Graves' disease, either hyperthyroidism or ophthalmopathy (not recorded which). Sequencing was carried out using peripheral blood or thyroid tissue (not recorded which). The chain uses TRBV27 and TRBJ1-2; tentative D call: TRBD1 (5 bases). As DNA, the CDR3 is TGTGCCAGCAGTTTATCGGTAGGGGCCTTGGCTGGCTACACCTTC. Translated, it gives CASSLSVGALAGYTF.